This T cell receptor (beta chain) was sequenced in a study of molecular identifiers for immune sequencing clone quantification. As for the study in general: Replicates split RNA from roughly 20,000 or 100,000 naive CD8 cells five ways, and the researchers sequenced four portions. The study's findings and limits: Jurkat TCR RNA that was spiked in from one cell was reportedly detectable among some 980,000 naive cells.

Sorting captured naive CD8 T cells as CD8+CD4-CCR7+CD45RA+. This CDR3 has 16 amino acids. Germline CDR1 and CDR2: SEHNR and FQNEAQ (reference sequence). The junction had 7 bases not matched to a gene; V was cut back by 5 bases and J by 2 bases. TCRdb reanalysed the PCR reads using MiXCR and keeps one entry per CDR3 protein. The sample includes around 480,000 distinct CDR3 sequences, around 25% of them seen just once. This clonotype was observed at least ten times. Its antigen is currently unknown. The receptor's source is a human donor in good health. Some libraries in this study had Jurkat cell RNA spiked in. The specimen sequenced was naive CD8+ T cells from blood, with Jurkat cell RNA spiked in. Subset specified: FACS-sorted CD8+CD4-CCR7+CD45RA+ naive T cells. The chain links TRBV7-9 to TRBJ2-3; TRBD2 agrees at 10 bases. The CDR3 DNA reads TGTGCCAGCAGCCCGCCCAGCGGGAGGGCCACAGATACGCAGTATTTT. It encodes CASSPPSGRATDTQYF.